This T cell receptor beta chain derives from a study of T cell repertoires in cytomegalovirus infection. As for the study in general: Use of recently identified HLA-C-restricted and well-studied HLA-B-restricted CMV epitopes was part of the study. Study-level findings and limits: Identification of carriers of CMV plus the relevant HLA was achieved through cumulative public TCR beta family frequency. In two of eight donors, the top clonotype was HLA-C-restricted CMV-specific.

Concerning this clonotype: Its antigen is still unknown.

TCRdb recomputed calls from the reads with MiXCR, one row per CDR3 protein. The sample has about 470,000 distinct CDR3 sequences, about two fifths seen once. Per the germline V gene, CDR1 is SGHVS and CDR2 is FNYEAQ. With V trimmed by 4 bases and J by 8 bases, 7 bases remained unmatched. The CDR3 covers 13 residues. The receptor was isolated from a human donor in good health (CMV status not recorded). Some clones in this sample may be carry-over from other donors' samples. Material: cultured PBMCs, obtained from culture after CMV antigen stimulation. The chain employs TRBV7-6 and TRBJ1-2, with 7 bases matching TRBD1. As DNA, the CDR3 is TGTGCCAGCAGCTCGACAGGGTTGGAGGGCTACACCTTC. It translates to CASSSTGLEGYTF.